These T cell receptor beta chains were read from a single sample in a study of monozygotic twins with inflammatory bowel disease. TCRdb reprocessed the 5' RACE reads, with one entry per CDR3 protein and no DNA. The specimen's table records 150,000 or so distinct CDR3 sequences. Sequences were obtained from blood. The receptors were gathered from a human donor with ulcerative colitis or Crohn's disease, or a healthy co-twin of an affected twin (not recorded which). Each CDR3 is given with its conserved first and last residue.

len: 15
j_gene: TRBJ1-3
v_gene: TRBV5-1
CDR3aa: CASSWDRISGNTIYF

len: 15
j_gene: TRBJ2-1
v_gene: TRBV11-3
CDR3aa: CASSARTSSWNEQFF

len: 16
j_gene: TRBJ1-6
v_gene: TRBV20-1
CDR3aa: CSARDPVSRATSPLHF

len: 15
j_gene: TRBJ2-3
v_gene: TRBV29-1
CDR3aa: CSVGSNSGSPDAQYF

len: 15
j_gene: TRBJ1-1
v_gene: TRBV5-1
CDR3aa: CASSLGGGPHTEAFF

len: 12
j_gene: TRBJ2-3
v_gene: TRBV20-1
CDR3aa: CSARRSADTQYF

len: 13
j_gene: TRBJ2-2
v_gene: TRBV27
CDR3aa: CASKSSNTGELFF

len: 13
j_gene: TRBJ2-2
v_gene: TRBV5-1
CDR3aa: CASSLEPTRELFF

len: 14
j_gene: TRBJ1-5
v_gene: TRBV7-2
CDR3aa: CASSFTQENQPQHF

len: 15
j_gene: TRBJ2-7
v_gene: TRBV7-9
CDR3aa: CASSTGQGKSYEQYF

len: 13
j_gene: TRBJ2-2
v_gene: TRBV20-1
CDR3aa: CSARGQGPGELFF

len: 11
j_gene: TRBJ1-1
v_gene: TRBV11-2
CDR3aa: CASSLLTEAFF

len: 15
j_gene: TRBJ2-2
v_gene: TRBV9
CDR3aa: CASSVPGKNTGELFF

len: 16
j_gene: TRBJ2-3
v_gene: TRBV3-1
CDR3aa: CASSPGLAKSTDTQYF

len: 15
j_gene: TRBJ1-1
v_gene: TRBV9
CDR3aa: CASSFSPGPGPEAFF

len: 17
j_gene: TRBJ2-2
v_gene: TRBV27
CDR3aa: CASMRTLASGVTGELFF

len: 18
j_gene: TRBJ2-5
v_gene: TRBV10-3
CDR3aa: CAISESGLAGSSQETQYF

len: 15
j_gene: TRBJ1-1
v_gene: TRBV5-1
CDR3aa: CASSGTGTENTEAFF

len: 16
j_gene: TRBJ2-3
v_gene: TRBV6-5
CDR3aa: CASSPTRTASTDTQYF

len: 15
j_gene: TRBJ2-2
v_gene: TRBV4-3
CDR3aa: CASSQGTLDTGELFF

len: 16
j_gene: TRBJ2-1
v_gene: TRBV7-2
CDR3aa: CASSRLAGSSYNEQFF

len: 14
j_gene: TRBJ2-7
v_gene: TRBV7-2
CDR3aa: CASSLSGSGDEQYF

len: 14
j_gene: TRBJ1-3
v_gene: TRBV29-1
CDR3aa: CSVEDVGRSNTIYF

len: 14
j_gene: TRBJ1-4
v_gene: TRBV7-3
CDR3aa: CASSLTPLYEKLFF

len: 15
j_gene: TRBJ1-5
v_gene: TRBV20-1
CDR3aa: CSATGYRGPNQPQHF

len: 14
j_gene: TRBJ2-1
v_gene: TRBV29-1
CDR3aa: CSVYRGLQDNEQFF

len: 16
j_gene: TRBJ2-1
v_gene: TRBV24-1
CDR3aa: CATSDWGGADYNEQFF

len: 13
j_gene: TRBJ2-7
v_gene: TRBV29-1
CDR3aa: CSVELQGIGEQYF